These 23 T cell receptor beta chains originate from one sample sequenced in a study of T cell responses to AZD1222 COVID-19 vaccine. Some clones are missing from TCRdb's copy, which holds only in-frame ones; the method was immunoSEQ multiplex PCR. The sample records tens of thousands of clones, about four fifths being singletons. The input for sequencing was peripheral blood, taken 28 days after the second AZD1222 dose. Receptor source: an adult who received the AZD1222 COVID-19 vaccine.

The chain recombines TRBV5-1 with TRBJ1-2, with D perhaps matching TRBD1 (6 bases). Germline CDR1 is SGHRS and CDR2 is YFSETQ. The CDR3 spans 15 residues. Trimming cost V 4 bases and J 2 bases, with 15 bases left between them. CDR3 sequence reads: CASSPMLGGNYGYTF. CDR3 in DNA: TGCGCCAGCAGCCCCATGTTGGGGGGCAACTATGGCTACACCTTC.

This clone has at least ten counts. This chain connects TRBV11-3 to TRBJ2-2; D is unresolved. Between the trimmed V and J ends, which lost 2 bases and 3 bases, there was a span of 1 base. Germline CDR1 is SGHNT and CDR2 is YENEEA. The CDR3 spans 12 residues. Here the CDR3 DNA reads TGTGCCAGCAGCTTACACACCGGGGAGCTGTTTTTT. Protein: CASSLHTGELFF.

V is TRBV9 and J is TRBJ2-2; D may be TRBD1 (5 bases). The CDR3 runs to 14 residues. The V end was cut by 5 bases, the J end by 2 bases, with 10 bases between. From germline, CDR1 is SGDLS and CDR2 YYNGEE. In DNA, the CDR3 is TGTGCCAGCAGGGCAGGGTTCAACACCGGGGAGCTGTTTTTT. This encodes CASRAGFNTGELFF.

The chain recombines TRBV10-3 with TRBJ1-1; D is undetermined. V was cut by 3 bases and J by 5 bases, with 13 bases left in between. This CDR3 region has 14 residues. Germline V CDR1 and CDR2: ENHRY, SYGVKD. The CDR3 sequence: CAISDRGGSTEAFF. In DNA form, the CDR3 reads TGTGCCATCAGTGACCGCGGTGGCTCGACTGAAGCTTTCTTT.

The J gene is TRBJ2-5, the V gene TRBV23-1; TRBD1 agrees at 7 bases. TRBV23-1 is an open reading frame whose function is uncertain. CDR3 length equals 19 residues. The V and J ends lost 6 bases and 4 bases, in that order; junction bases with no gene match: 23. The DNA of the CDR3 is TGCGCCAGCAGCCAACCTATGCCCCCCACCCGAGGGGGCAGAGAGACCCAGTACTTC. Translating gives CASSQPMPPTRGGRETQYF.

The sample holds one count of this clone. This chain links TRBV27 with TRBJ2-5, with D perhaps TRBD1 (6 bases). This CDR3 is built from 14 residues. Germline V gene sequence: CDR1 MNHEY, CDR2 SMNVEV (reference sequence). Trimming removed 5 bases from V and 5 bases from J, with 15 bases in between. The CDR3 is CASSTTTGSETQYF. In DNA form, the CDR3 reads TGTGCCAGCAGTACGACGACAGGTTCCGAGACCCAGTACTTC.

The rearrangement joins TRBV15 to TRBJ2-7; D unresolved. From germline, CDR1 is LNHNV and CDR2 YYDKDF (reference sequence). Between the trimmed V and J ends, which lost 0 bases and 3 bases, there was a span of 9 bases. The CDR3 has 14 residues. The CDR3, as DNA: TGTGCCACCAGCAGAGAGGGTCTAGTCTACGAGCAGTACTTC. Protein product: CATSREGLVYEQYF.

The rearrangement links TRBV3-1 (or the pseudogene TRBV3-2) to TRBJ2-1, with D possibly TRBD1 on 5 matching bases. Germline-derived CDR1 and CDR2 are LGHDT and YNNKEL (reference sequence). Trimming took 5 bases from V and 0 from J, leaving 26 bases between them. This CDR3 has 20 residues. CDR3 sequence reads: CASSTLPGWLRQNSYNEQFF. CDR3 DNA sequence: TGTGCCAGCAGCACCCTACCCGGTTGGCTCCGACAGAACTCCTACAATGAGCAGTTCTTC.

CDR3 loop: CASSVGAGGHQETQYF. CDR3 bases: TGTGCCAGCAGCGTAGGGGCGGGAGGGCACCAAGAGACCCAGTACTTC. The chain couples TRBV9 to TRBJ2-5; 9 bases match TRBD2. The CDR3 contains 16 residues. V lost 0 bases and J lost 0; bases outside the gene matches: 3. The germline gives CDR1 SGDLS, CDR2 YYNGEE. The full variable domain, rest sourced from reference TRBV9 and TRBJ2-5, is DSGVTQTPKHLITATGQRVTLRCSPRSGDLSVYWYQQSLDQGLQFLIQYYNGEERAKGNILERFSAQQFPDLHSELNLSSLELGDSALYFCASSVGAGGHQETQYFGPGTRLLVL.

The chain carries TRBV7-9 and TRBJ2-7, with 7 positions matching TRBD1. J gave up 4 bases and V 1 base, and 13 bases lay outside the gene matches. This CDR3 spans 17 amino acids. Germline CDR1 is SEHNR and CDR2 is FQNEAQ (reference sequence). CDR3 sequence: CASSLVLRTGITYEQYF. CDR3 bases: TGTGCCAGCAGCTTAGTCCTTAGGACAGGAATTACTTACGAGCAGTACTTC.

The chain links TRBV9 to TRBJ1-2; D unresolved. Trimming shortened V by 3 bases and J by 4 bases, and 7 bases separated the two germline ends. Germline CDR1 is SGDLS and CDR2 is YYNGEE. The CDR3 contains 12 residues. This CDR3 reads CASSAQAYGYTF. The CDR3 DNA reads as TGTGCCAGCAGCGCTCAAGCCTATGGCTACACCTTC.

The chain's CDR3 is CATSRDYRGKWKETQYF. The CDR3 coding sequence is TGTGCCACCAGCAGAGATTACCGTGGCAAGTGGAAAGAGACCCAGTACTTC. The gene calls are TRBV15 and TRBJ2-5; no clear D gene. V lost 0 bases and J lost 3, with 17 bases in between. The CDR3 loop spans 17 amino acids. Germline V gives CDR1 LNHNV, CDR2 YYDKDF (reference sequence).

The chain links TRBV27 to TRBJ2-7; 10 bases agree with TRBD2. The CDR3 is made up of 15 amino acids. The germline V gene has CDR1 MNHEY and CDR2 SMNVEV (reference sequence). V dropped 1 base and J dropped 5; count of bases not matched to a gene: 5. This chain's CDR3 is CASSLLASGSDEQYF. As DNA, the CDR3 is TGTGCCAGCAGTTTATTGGCTAGCGGGAGTGACGAGCAGTACTTC.

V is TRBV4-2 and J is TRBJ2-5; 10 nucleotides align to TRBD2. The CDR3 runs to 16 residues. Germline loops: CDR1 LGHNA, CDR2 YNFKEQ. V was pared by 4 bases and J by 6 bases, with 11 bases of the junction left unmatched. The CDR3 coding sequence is TGTGCCAGCAGCCCGCTCTCAGCTAGCGGGAGACAGACCCAGTACTTC. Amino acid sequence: CASSPLSASGRQTQYF.

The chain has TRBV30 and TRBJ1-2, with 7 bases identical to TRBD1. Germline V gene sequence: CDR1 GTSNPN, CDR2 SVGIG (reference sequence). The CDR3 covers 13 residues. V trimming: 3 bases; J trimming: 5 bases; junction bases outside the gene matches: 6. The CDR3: CAWRLGTEYGYTF. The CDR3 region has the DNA TGTGCCTGGAGGCTAGGGACAGAATATGGCTACACCTTC.

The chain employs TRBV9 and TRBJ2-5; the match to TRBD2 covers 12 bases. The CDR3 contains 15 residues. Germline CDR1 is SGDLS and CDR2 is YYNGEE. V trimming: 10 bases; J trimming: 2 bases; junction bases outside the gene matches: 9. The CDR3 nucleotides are TGTGCCGGATCGACTAGCGGGAGTGCACAAGAGACCCAGTACTTC. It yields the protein CAGSTSGSAQETQYF.

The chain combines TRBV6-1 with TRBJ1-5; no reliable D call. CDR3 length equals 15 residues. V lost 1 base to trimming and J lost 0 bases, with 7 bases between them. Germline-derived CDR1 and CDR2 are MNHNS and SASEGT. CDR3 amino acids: CASSEGQHSNQPQHF. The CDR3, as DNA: TGTGCCAGCAGTGAAGGGCAACATAGCAATCAGCCCCAGCATTTT.

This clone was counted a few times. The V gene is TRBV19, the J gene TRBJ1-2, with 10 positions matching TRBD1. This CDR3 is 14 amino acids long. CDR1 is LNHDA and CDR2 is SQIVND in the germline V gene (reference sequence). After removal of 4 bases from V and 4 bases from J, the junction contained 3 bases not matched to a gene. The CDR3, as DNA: TGTGCCAGTAGTACGGGACAGGGGACCTATGGCTACACCTTC. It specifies CASSTGQGTYGYTF.

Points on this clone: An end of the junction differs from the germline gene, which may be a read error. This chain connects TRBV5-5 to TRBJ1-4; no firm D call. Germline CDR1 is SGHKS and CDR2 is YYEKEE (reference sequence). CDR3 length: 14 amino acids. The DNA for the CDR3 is TGTGCCACCAGCCCGTCCCAATGGGGTGAAAAACTGTTTTTT. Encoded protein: CATSPSQWGEKLFF.

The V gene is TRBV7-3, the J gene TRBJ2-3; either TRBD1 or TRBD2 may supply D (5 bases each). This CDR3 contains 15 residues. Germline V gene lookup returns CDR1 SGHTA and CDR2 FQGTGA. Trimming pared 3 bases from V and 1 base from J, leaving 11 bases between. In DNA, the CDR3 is TGTGCCAGCAGCTTTCAGGGAGTCGGCACAGATACGCAGTATTTT. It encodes CASSFQGVGTDTQYF.

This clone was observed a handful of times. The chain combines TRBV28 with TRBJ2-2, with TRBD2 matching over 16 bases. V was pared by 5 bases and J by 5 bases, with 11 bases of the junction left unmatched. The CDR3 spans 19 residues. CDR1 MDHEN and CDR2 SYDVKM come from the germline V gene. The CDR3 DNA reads TGTGCCAGCAGTGTATTGGGACTAGCGGGAGGGCTGAATACCGGGGAGCTGTTTTTT. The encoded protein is CASSVLGLAGGLNTGELFF.

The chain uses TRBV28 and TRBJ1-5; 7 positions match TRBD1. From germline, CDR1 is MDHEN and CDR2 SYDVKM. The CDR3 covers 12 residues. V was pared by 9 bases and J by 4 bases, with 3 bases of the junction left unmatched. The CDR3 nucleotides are TGTGCCAGTATACAGGGGAATCAGCCCCAGCATTTT. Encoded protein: CASIQGNQPQHF.

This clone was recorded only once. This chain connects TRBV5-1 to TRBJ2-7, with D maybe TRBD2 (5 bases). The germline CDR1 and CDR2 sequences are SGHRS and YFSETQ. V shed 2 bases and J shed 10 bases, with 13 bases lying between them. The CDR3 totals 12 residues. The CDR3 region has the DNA TGCGCCAGCAGCTTTGACAACACGGGACAGTACTTC. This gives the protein CASSFDNTGQYF.